This TCR beta chain was captured in a study of CD8 T cells in ankylosing spondylitis. Overall study findings and caveats: What seemed typical of ankylosing spondylitis blood was a TCR beta motif built from several highly homologous variants. Reports of some motif variants in reactive arthritis synovial fluid and blood predate this one. According to the report, clones linked to the disease were significantly enriched in matched synovial fluid samples taken from ankylosing spondylitis patients.

Libraries of TCR beta came from quantitative 5'-RACE with molecular barcodes. TCRdb re-derived calls from the 5' RACE reads in MiXCR, one entry per CDR3 protein. The table shows about 220,000 distinct CDR3 sequences, with approximately 10% occurring only once. The CDR3 is 14 amino acids. V lost 4 bases to trimming and J lost 1 base; unmatched junction nucleotides: 4. Germline assignment: CDR1 SQVTM and CDR2 ANQGSEA. The table lists this clonotype with many counts. What it binds is unknown. The V and J genes are TRBV29-1 and TRBJ2-3, with 8 nucleotides matching TRBD1. The sequenced sample consisted of blood, either unsorted or a sorted T cell fraction (not recorded which). This TCR was sampled from a male donor with ankylosing spondylitis or in good health (not recorded which). The CDR3 DNA follows: TGCAGCGTTGGGGGACAGGCAGGCACAGATACGCAGTATTTT. Translation: CSVGGQAGTDTQYF.